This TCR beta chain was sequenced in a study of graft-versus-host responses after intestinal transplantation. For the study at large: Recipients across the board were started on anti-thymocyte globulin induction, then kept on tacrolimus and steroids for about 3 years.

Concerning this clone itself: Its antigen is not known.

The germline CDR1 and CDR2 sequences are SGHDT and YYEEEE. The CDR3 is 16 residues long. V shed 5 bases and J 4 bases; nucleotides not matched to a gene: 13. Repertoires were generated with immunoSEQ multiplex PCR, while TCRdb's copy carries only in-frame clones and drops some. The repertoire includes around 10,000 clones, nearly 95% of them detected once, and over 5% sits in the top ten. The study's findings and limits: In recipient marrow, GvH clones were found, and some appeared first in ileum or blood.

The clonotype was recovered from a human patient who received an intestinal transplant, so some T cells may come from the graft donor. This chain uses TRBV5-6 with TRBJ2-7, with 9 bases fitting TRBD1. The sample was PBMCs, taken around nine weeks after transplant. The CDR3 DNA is TGTGCCAGCAGGCACACCGGGACAGGGTTCAGGTACGAGCAGTACTTC. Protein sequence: CASRHTGTGFRYEQYF.